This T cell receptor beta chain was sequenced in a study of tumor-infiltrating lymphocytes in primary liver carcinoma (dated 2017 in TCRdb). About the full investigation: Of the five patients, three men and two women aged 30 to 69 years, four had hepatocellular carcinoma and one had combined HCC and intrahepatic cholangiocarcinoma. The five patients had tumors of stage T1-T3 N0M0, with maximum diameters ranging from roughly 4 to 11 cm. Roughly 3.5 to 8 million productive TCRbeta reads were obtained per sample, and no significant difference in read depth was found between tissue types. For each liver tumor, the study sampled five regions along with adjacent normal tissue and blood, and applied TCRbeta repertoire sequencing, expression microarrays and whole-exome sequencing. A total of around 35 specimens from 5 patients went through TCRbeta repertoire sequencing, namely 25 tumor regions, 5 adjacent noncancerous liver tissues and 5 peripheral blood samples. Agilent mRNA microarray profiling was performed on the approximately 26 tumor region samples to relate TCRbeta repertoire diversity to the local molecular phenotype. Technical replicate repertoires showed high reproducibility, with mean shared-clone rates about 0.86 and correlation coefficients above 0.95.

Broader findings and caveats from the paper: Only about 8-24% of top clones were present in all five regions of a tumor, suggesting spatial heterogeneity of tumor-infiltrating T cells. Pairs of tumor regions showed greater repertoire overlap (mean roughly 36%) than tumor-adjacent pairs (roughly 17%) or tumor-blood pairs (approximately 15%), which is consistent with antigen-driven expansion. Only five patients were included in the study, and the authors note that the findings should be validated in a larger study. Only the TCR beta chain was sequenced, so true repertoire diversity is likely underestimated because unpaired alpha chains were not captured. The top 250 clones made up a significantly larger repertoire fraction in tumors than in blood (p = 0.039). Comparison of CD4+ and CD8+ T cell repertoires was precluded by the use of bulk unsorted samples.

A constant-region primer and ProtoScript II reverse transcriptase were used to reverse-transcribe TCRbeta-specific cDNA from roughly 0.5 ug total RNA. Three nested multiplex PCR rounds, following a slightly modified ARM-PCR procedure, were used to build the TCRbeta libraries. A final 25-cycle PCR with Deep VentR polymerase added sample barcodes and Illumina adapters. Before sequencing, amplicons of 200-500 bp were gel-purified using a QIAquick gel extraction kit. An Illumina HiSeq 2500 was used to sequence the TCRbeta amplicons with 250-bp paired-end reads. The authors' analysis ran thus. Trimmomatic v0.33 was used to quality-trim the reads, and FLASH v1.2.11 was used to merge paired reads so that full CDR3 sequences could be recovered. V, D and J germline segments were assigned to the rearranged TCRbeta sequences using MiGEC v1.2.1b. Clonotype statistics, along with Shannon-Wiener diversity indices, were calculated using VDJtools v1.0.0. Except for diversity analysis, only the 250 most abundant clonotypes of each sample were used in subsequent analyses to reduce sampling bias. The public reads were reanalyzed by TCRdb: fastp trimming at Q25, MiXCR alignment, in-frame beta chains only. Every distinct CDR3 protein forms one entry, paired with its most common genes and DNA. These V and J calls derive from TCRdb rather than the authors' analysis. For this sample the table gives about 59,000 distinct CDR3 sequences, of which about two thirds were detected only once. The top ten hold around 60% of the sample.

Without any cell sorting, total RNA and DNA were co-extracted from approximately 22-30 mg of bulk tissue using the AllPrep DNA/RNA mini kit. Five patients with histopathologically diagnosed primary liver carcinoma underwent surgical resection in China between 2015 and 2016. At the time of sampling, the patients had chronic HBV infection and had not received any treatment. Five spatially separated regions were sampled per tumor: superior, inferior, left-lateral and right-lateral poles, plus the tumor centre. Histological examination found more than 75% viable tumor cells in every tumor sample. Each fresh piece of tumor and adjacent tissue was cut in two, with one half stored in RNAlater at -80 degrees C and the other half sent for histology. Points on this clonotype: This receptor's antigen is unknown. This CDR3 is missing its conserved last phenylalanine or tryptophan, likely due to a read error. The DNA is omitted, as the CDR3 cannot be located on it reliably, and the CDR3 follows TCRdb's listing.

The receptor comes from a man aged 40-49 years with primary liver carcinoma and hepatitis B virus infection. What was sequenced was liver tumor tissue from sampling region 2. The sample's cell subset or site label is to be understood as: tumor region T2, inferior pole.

The CDR3 protein is CASSPQGKLVTNEKLFI. The chain links TRBV28 with TRBJ1-4; no DNA check was done on the table's D call, TRBD1. The CDR3 sequence runs 17 residues, both termini included. As encoded in the germline V gene, CDR1 is MDHEN while CDR2 is SYDVKM.